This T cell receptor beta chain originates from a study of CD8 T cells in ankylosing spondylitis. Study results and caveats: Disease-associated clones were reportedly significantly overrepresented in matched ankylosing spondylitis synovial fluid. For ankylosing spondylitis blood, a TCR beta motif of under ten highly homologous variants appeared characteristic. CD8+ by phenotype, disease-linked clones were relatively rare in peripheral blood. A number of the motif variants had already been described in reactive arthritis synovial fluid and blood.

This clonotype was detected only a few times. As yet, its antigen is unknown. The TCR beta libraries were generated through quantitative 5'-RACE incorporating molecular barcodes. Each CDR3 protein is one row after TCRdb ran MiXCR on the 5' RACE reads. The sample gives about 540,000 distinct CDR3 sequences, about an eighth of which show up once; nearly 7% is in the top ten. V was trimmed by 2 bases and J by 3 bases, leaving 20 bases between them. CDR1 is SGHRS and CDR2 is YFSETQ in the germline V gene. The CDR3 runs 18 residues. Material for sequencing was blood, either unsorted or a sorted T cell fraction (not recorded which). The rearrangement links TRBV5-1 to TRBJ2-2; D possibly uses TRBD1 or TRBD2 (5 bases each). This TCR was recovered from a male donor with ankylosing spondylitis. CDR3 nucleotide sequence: TGCGCCAGCAGCTTTATTTCCCGGGACGCGCGGGACACCGGGGAGCTGTTTTTT. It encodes CASSFISRDARDTGELFF.